In this sample, the clone carrying this T cell receptor beta chain turned up many times. Its target is not known. The junction shows a germline mismatch at one end, possibly a read error. This sample is part of a study of post-analysis software for immune sequencing data. Overall study: There were relapsing-remitting, secondary progressive and progressive-relapsing multiple sclerosis among the disease courses included. Study-wide findings and caveats: Higher frequency in patients than in controls was seen for roughly five TRBV segments, with TRBV5-6, TRBV5-1 and TRBV20-1 among them. Compared with controls, patients showed significantly lower normalized Chao1 diversity. Co-batched samples clustered tightly together by F measure.

Each TCR beta cDNA library carried unique molecular identifiers. Each sample of roughly 0.95 to 10 million input T cells yielded 500,000 or so cDNA molecules, so each molecule approximated one T cell. TCRdb passed the PCR reads through MiXCR, listing each CDR3 protein once. This sample has 650,000 to 850,000 distinct CDR3 sequences, with roughly half found just once. This CDR3 comprises 15 residues. The germline V gene has CDR1 SGHRS and CDR2 YFSETQ. The sample taken for sequencing was blood. This rearrangement joins TRBV5-1 to TRBJ2-7; 11 bases map to TRBD2. This TCR derives from a girl aged 10-17 years with multiple sclerosis. CDR3: CASSLTSGSSYEQYF. The CDR3 DNA sequence: TGTGCCAGCAGCTTAACTAGCGGGAGCTCCTACGAGCAGTACTTC.